This is a list of T cell receptor beta chains from one sample in a study of T-cell reconstitution after alpha-beta-depleted transplantation in children. TCRdb called the PCR reads again in MiXCR, with one record for every CDR3 protein. The sample includes fewer than 550,000 distinct CDR3 sequences, 10% to 12% of them seen just once. This specimen consisted of PBMCs, mostly from graft donor cells, obtained 180 days after TCRalphabeta/CD19-depleted stem cell transplant. All receptors come from a female patient between 2 and 15 years old who had a stem cell transplant for aplastic anemia, so the T cells may come from the graft donor. Each CDR3 is given with its conserved first and last residue. A D gene is named only where the DNA matches it firmly. Clone size is stated in some rows and not others, as once, few, many or a class when expanded.

TRBJ2-5 few TRBV19 - TGTGCCAGTAGTAACCAGGGAGAGACCCAGTACTTC CASSNQGETQYF
TRBJ2-3 many TRBV3-1 TRBD2 TGTGCCAGCGGGGGACTAGCGGGAGCAGATACGCAGTATTTT CASGGLAGADTQYF
TRBJ2-1 few TRBV24-1 - TGTGCCACCAGTGATTCCCAGGGAGCCTACAATGAGCAGTTCTTC CATSDSQGAYNEQFF
TRBJ2-1 few TRBV6-1 TRBD2 TGTGCCAGCAGTGGGTTGGCGGGAGCCCACAATGAGCAGTTCTTC CASSGLAGAHNEQFF
TRBJ2-5 - TRBV4-3 TRBD2 TGCGCCAGCAGCCATAGACTAGCGGGAGGGGAGACCCAGTACTTC CASSHRLAGGETQYF
TRBJ2-1 - TRBV4-3 TRBD2 TGCGCCAGCAGCCAAGATCTAGGGCTAGCGGGACTCGACTCCTACAATGAGCAGTTCTTC CASSQDLGLAGLDSYNEQFF
TRBJ2-3 - TRBV6-2/TRBV6-3 - TGTGCCAGCCGGCATGACACAGATACGCAGTATTTT CASRHDTDTQYF
TRBJ1-5 few TRBV29-1 - TGCAGCGTACGCTCGGACACAGACCGCAATCAGCCCCAGCATTTT CSVRSDTDRNQPQHF
TRBJ1-5 many TRBV3-1 TRBD1 TGTGCCAGCAGCCAAGAGGGGACAGGGAGGGGTCAGCCCCAGCATTTT CASSQEGTGRGQPQHF
TRBJ2-7 few TRBV5-1 TRBD2 TGCGCCAGCAGCGCGGGAGGGGCGAGCTCCTACGAGCAGTACTTC CASSAGGASSYEQYF
TRBJ2-1 few TRBV4-2 - TGTGCCAGCAGCCAAGCGAGCGGGCCCGTCAATGAGCAGTTCTTC CASSQASGPVNEQFF
TRBJ2-3 few TRBV7-9 TRBD2 TGTGCCAGCAGCTCGACTAGCGGGACCGGGACAGATACGCAGTATTTT CASSSTSGTGTDTQYF
TRBJ2-1 few TRBV7-2 - TGTGCCAGCAGCTTACCAGCGGACTTCTACAATGAGCAGTTCTTC CASSLPADFYNEQFF
TRBJ2-5 few TRBV6-1 TRBD1 TGTGCCAGCGGACCCGGAATGGACAGGGCCCAAGAGACCCAGTACTTC CASGPGMDRAQETQYF
TRBJ2-3 - TRBV24-1 TRBD2 TGTGCCTCTTCAGGGACTAGCGGGAGTGGGGCAGATACGCAGTATTTT CASSGTSGSGADTQYF
TRBJ2-1 - TRBV11-2 - TGTGCCAGCAGCTTAAATCCAGGAGGATCCAATGAGCAGTTCTTC CASSLNPGGSNEQFF
TRBJ1-1 few TRBV4-1 - TGCGCCAGCAGCCAAGATCAGCAGGGCGGGCCTGAAGCTTTCTTT CASSQDQQGGPEAFF
TRBJ1-1 - TRBV28 - TGTGCCAGCAGTTTTCAAGGGGTTGTACAACAAGCTTTCTTT CASSFQGVVQQAFF
TRBJ1-6 few TRBV4-3 - TGCGCCAGCAGCCAAGACAGGGCTAGAAATTCACCCCTCCACTTT CASSQDRARNSPLHF